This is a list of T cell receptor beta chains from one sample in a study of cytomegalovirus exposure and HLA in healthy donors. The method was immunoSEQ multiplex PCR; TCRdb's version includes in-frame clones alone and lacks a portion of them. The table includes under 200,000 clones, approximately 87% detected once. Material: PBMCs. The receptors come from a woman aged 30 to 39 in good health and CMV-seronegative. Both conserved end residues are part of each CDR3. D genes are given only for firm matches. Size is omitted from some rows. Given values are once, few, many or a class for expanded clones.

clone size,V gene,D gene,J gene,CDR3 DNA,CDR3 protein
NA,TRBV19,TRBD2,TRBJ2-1,TGTGCCAGTAGAAGGACTAGCGGTAACTCCTACAATGAGCAGTTCTTC,CASRRTSGNSYNEQFF
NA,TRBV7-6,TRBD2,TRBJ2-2,TGTGCCAGCAGCCCCGGACTAGCGGGAGAAGAGGGTGGGCTCCCCGGGGAGCTGTTTTTT,CASSPGLAGEEGGLPGELFF
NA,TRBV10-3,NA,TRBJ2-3,TGTGCCATCAGTGAGGGAATCCAGGGCACAGATACGCAGTATTTT,CAISEGIQGTDTQYF
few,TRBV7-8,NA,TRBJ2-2,TGTGCCAGCAGCTTAGAGTACGCCGGGGAGCTGTTTTTT,CASSLEYAGELFF
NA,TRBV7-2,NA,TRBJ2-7,TGTGCCAGCAGCTTAAGTCCCCAGAGCTCCTACGAGCAGTACTTC,CASSLSPQSSYEQYF
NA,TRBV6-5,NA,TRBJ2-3,TGTGCCAGCAGGTCCGGGACCAACTTCGCAGATACGCAGTATTTT,CASRSGTNFADTQYF
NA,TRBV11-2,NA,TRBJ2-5,TGTGCCAGCAGCAAAACAGGGACGGCCGAAGAGACCCAGTACTTC,CASSKTGTAEETQYF
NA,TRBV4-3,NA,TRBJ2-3,TGCGCCAGCAGCCAAGATCCTTCGGGGACAGATACGCAGTATTTT,CASSQDPSGTDTQYF
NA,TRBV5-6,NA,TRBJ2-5,TGTGCCAGCAGCTTGCGTACGATCGGGGATTGGGAGACCCAGTACTTC,CASSLRTIGDWETQYF
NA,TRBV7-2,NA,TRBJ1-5,TGTGCCAGCAGCTTAGAGGAGGTGCTGCCCCAGCATTTT,CASSLEEVLPQHF
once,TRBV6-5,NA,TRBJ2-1,TGTGCCAGCAGTTACGGGACCCACTCCTACAATGAGCAGTTCTTC,CASSYGTHSYNEQFF
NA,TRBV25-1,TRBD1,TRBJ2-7,TGTGCCAGCAGTGGCCGGGACAGGGGGCCAGCCTACGAGCAGTACTTC,CASSGRDRGPAYEQYF
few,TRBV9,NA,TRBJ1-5,TGTGCCAGCAGCGGGACACTTAGCAATCAGCCCCAGCATTTT,CASSGTLSNQPQHF
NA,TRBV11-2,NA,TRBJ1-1,TGTGCCAGCACTCTAGCCTTAGAGGGAGCTGAAGCTTTCTTT,CASTLALEGAEAFF
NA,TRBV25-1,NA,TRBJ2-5,TGTGCCAGCAGTGCCTATGAGGGGCTGGAGACCCAGTACTTC,CASSAYEGLETQYF
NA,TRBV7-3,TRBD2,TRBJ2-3,TGTGCCAGCAGCGCCTTAGCGGGAGGTTCCACAGATACGCAGTATTTT,CASSALAGGSTDTQYF
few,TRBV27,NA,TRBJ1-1,TGTGCCAGCAGTCACAGCCCCACCAGGAACACTGAAGCTTTCTTT,CASSHSPTRNTEAFF
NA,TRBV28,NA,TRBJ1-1,TGTGCCAGCAGGCCGCCGGTGTTGACTGAAGCTTTCTTT,CASRPPVLTEAFF
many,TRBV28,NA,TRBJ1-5,TGTGCCAGCAGTCCGGGACCCCAAACCAGCAATCAGCCCCAGCATTTT,CASSPGPQTSNQPQHF
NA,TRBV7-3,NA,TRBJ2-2,TGTGCCAGCAGCCTACGGGGCGGATTCACCGGGGAGCTGTTTTTT,CASSLRGGFTGELFF
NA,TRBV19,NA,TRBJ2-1,TGTGCCACCCTCCCCCGGGGCAAGAGCAATGAGCAGTTCTTC,CATLPRGKSNEQFF
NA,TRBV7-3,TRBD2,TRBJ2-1,TGTGCCAGCAGCCGGGGACTAGCGGAGAGCTCCTACAATGAGCAGTTCTTC,CASSRGLAESSYNEQFF
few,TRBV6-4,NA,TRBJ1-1,TGTGCCAGCAGTGAAGGTTCTGGGTCGACTGAAGCTTTCTTT,CASSEGSGSTEAFF
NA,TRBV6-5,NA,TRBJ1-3,TGTGCCAGCAGATCCACTCACAGGGGAAACACCATATATTTT,CASRSTHRGNTIYF
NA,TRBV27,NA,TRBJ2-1,TGTGCCAGCAGTTTAAGACAGGACCCCTACAATGAGCAGTTCTTC,CASSLRQDPYNEQFF
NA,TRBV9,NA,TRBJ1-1,TGTGCCAGCAGCGCGGGTGGGAACACTGAAGCTTTCTTT,CASSAGGNTEAFF
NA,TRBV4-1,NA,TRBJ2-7,TGCGCCAGCAGCCAAGATCAAAGTAGGGGACAACGCTACGAGCAGTACTTC,CASSQDQSRGQRYEQYF
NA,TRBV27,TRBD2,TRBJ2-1,TGTGCCAGCAGTGAAAGACTAGCGGGAGGGGGTGAGCAGTTCTTC,CASSERLAGGGEQFF
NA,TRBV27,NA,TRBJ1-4,TGTGCCAGCAGGACGGAAGGCGGAGGGAAACTGTTTTTT,CASRTEGGGKLFF
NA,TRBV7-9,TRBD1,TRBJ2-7,TGTGCCAGCAGCTGGGACAGTGTCTACGAGCAGTACTTC,CASSWDSVYEQYF
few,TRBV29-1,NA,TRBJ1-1,TGCAGCGTGAAAGACGGATTGAACACTGAAGCTTTCTTT,CSVKDGLNTEAFF
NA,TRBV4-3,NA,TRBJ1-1,TGCGCCAGCAGCCAAGTGGGGAGGGAAGCTTTCTTT,CASSQVGREAFF
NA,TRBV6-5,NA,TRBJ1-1,TGTGCCAGCAGCCTATCCCGGGAAATGAACACTGAAGCTTTCTTT,CASSLSREMNTEAFF
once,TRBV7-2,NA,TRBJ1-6,TGTGCCAGCAGCTTAAATAACGGTTCACCCCTCCACTTT,CASSLNNGSPLHF
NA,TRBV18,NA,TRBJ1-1,TGTGCCAGCTCACCAGCCGGGAACACTGAAGCTTTCTTT,CASSPAGNTEAFF
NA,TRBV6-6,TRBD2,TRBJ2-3,TGTGCCAGCTGTAGGACTAGCGGGGGGGCCGAGGATACGCAGTATTTT,CASCRTSGGAEDTQYF
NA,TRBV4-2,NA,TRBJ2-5,TGTGCCAGCAGCCAGACCGCCGGGACCAAAGAGACCCAGTACTTC,CASSQTAGTKETQYF
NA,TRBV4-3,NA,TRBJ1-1,TGCGCCAGCAGCCAAGATTTGTTCAGCAACACTGAAGCTTTCTTT,CASSQDLFSNTEAFF
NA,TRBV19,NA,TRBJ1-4,TGTGCCAGTACGGACAGAGGGGGAGGACGCGAAAAACTGTTTTTT,CASTDRGGGREKLFF
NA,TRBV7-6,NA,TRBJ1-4,TGTGCCAGCAGCTCCTCGGGTAATGAAAAACTGTTTTTT,CASSSSGNEKLFF
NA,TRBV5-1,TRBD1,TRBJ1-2,TGCGCCAGCAGCTTGGAATTGACAGGGGATGGCTACACCTTC,CASSLELTGDGYTF
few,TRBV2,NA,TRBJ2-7,TGTGCCAGCAGTGCTAGTCGCGAGCAGTACTTC,CASSASREQYF
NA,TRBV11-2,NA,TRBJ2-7,TGTGCCAGCAGCCCCAACCTCTCCTACGAGCAGTACTTC,CASSPNLSYEQYF
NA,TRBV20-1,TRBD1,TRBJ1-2,TGCAGTGCTAGACAGGGGGGCGGCTACACCTTC,CSARQGGGYTF
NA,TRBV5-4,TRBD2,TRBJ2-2,TGTGCCAGCAGCAGCAGGACTAGCGGGGCGAACACCGGGGAGCTGTTTTTT,CASSSRTSGANTGELFF
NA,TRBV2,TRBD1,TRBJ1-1,TGTGCCAGCACCGGACAGGGGTCCACTGAAGCTTTCTTT,CASTGQGSTEAFF
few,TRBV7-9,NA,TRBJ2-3,TGTGCCAGCAGCGCCCTGAGCGTCCTGGTAGATACGCAGTATTTT,CASSALSVLVDTQYF